This record looks at one T cell receptor (beta chain) sequence and its context. No antigen is known for it. The CDR3 has 12 residues. V was shortened by 6 bases and J by 4 bases, with 9 bases between the two germline ends. The germline gives CDR1 KGHSH, CDR2 LQKENI. With 60 Vbeta and 13 Jbeta primers, the PCR was carried out. Assay: immunoSEQ multiplex PCR; the TCRdb copy retains only in-frame clones and omits some. Recorded for this sample: 150,000 or so clones. This sample was taken from a study of cytomegalovirus exposure and HLA in healthy donors. Study-level findings and limits: Approximately 160 TCR beta chains were listed as cytomegalovirus-associated.

The sample comprised PBMCs. The TCR sequence derives from a woman aged 55-69 years in good health and CMV-seronegative. This rearrangement joins TRBV18 to TRBJ1-1; TRBD1 is a possible D gene (5 bases). CDR3 in amino acids: CASSEQATEAFF. In DNA, the CDR3 is TGTGCCAGCTCTGAACAGGCCACTGAAGCTTTCTTT.